Below are 3 T cell receptor beta chains sequenced from a single sample in a study of blood T cell repertoires in COVID-19. Assay used: immunoSEQ multiplex PCR; TCRdb lists only in-frame clones, some missing. This sample carries under 250,000 clones, about four fifths of them seen once, and the ten largest clones take 2% to 3%. The sequenced material came from peripheral blood. All receptors come from a woman aged 40 to 50 with active or convalescent COVID-19.

This clone was observed a few times. The V and J genes are TRBV19 and TRBJ2-4; D perhaps matches TRBD1 (5 bases). The CDR3 is 14 amino acids. V lost 3 bases and J 6 bases, leaving 12 bases between the germline ends. Per germline, CDR1 LNHDA and CDR2 SQIVND (reference sequence). The CDR3 is CASSMETVLNIQYF. In DNA, the CDR3 is TGTGCCAGTAGTATGGAGACAGTCCTAAACATTCAGTACTTC.

This chain joins TRBV2 and TRBJ2-7; 7 bases fit TRBD1. Germline V lookup: CDR1 SNHLY, CDR2 FYNNEI. J gave up 1 base and V 6 bases, and 3 bases lay outside the gene matches. This CDR3 has 13 residues. CDR3: CASRMDRSYEQYF. Here the CDR3 DNA reads TGTGCCAGCAGAATGGACAGGTCCTACGAGCAGTACTTC.

This clone appeared once. The genes are TRBV27 and TRBJ2-7; D perhaps matches TRBD1 (6 bases). Trimming pared 0 bases from V and 2 bases from J, leaving 20 bases between. The CDR3 is 18 amino acids. Per germline, CDR1 MNHEY and CDR2 SMNVEV (reference sequence). CDR3 bases: TGTGCCAGCAGTTTATCCCGAGACAGGTCATTACGGGCCTACGAGCAGTACTTC. It encodes CASSLSRDRSLRAYEQYF.